The rows below give T cell receptor beta chains drawn from one sample of a study of chemoradiotherapy in HPV16-positive cancers. Assay: immunoSEQ multiplex PCR; the TCRdb copy retains only in-frame clones and omits some. The sample holds more than 30,000 clones; roughly 87% are singletons and the top ten take 3.1%. Sequenced here: blood, sampled from a patient who underwent chemoradiotherapy. Receptors originate from a human donor with HPV-associated anogenital cancer. Each CDR3 is given with its conserved first and last residue. Fields, in order: CDR3 length, J gene, V gene, CDR3 protein.

>15|TRBJ2-7|TRBV7-2
CASSLKGAPTYEQYF
>14|TRBJ2-7|TRBV5-1
CASSFDRVAYEQYF
>15|TRBJ1-1|TRBV19
CASSIRGQGNTEAFF
>14|TRBJ1-1|TRBV9
CASSAVLGGTEAFF
>16|TRBJ2-1|TRBV5-1
CASSLGSLAGDNEQFF
>13|TRBJ2-1|TRBV19
CASSILADNEQFF
>13|TRBJ2-3|TRBV19
CASSIVGGAQQYF
>14|TRBJ2-2|TRBV6-1
CASFSSGEAGELFF
>14|TRBJ1-5|TRBV5-1
CASSLGASNQPQHF
>16|TRBJ1-5|TRBV30
CAWNAIGGQSNQPQHF
>16|TRBJ1-1|TRBV5-1
CASSSGEHPRNTEAFF
>16|TRBJ1-1|TRBV10-3
CAISESTGGADTEAFF
>14|TRBJ1-3|TRBV5-1
CASSLDGGGNTIYF
>16|TRBJ2-2|TRBV7-3
CASSLFSGSNTGELFF
>17|TRBJ1-1|TRBV5-4
CASSPAKTRGRATEAFF
>14|TRBJ1-2|TRBV6-1
CASSEARTAHGYTF
>15|TRBJ2-3|TRBV5-1
CASTLTGSSTDTQYF
>15|TRBJ2-7|TRBV6-6
CASSYSYLTAYEQYF
>16|TRBJ2-1|TRBV9
CASSVAAAAHYNEQFF
>11|TRBJ2-1|TRBV5-5
CASSLTGEQFF
>15|TRBJ1-4|TRBV7-2
CASSLDGQRNEKLFF
>12|TRBJ2-1|TRBV5-6
CASSLVRNEQFF
>13|TRBJ1-1|TRBV7-3
CASSDGANTEAFF
>16|TRBJ1-1|TRBV11-2
CASSLEFGRRKTEAFF
>17|TRBJ2-7|TRBV14
CASSQGLGSGGFYEQYF
>15|TRBJ2-5|TRBV2
CASSGTGLGGETQYF
>15|TRBJ1-1|TRBV5-1
CASTREGWGNTEAFF
>13|TRBJ1-1|TRBV10-3
CAISAGRVGEAFF
>14|TRBJ2-1|TRBV5-1
CASSYGQALNEQFF
>14|TRBJ2-5|TRBV7-2
CASSLGFGKETQYF
>15|TRBJ1-2|TRBV5-1
CASSLTGTDNYGYTF
>19|TRBJ2-1|TRBV7-9
CASSLLAGGPGSSYNEQFF
>13|TRBJ2-1|TRBV6-5
CASSYPNYNEQFF
>18|TRBJ1-1|TRBV18
CASSTTRDRGRGNTEAFF
>14|TRBJ1-2|TRBV27
CASSPGGQSYGYTF
>16|TRBJ2-2|TRBV7-3
CASSLNDPSNTGELFF
>18|TRBJ2-7|TRBV2
CASSISPGGGEGRGEQYF
>13|TRBJ2-3|TRBV5-1
CASSYRDTDTQYF
>19|TRBJ1-4|TRBV4-3
CASSQDPSRGHQVREKLFF
>15|TRBJ2-1|TRBV18
CASSPGLAGNNEQFF
>13|TRBJ1-3|TRBV19
CASGFYSGNTIYF
>16|TRBJ2-6|TRBV6-5
CASSSLTRSGANVLTF
>14|TRBJ2-1|TRBV2
CASIKVLAGNEQFF
>18|TRBJ1-1|TRBV30
CAWSGSNLRAYGGTEAFF
>17|TRBJ1-3|TRBV9
CASSVDSGGNPGNTIYF
>13|TRBJ1-2|TRBV5-1
CASSPGQGYGYTF
>14|TRBJ1-1|TRBV6-5
CASSPDRVGFKAFF
>15|TRBJ1-1|TRBV11-1
CASSPTLMRDTEAFF
>15|TRBJ1-3|TRBV6-7
CARGPASISGNTIYF
>13|TRBJ2-1|TRBV9
CASSVGLANEQFF
>16|TRBJ1-3|TRBV7-2
CASSFRQGAYGNTIYF
>12|TRBJ1-2|TRBV19
CASSIRGYGYTF